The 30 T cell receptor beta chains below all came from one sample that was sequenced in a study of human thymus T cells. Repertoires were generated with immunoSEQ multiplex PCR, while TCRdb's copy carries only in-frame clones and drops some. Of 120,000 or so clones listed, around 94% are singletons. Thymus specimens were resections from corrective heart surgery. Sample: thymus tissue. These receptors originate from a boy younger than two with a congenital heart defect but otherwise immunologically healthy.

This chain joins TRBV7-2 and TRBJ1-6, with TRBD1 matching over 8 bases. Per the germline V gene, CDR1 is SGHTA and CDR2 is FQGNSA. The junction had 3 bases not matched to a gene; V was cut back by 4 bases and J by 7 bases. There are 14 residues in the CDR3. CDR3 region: CASSSQGENSPLHF. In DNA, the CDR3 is TGTGCCAGCAGCTCACAGGGGGAGAATTCACCCCTCCACTTT.

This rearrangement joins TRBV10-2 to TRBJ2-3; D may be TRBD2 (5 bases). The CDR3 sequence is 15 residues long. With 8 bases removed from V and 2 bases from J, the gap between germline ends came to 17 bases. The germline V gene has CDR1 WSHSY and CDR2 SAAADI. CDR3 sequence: CASRLTRPLTDTQYF. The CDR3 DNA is TGCGCCAGCCGCCTAACTAGACCCCTCACAGATACGCAGTATTTT.

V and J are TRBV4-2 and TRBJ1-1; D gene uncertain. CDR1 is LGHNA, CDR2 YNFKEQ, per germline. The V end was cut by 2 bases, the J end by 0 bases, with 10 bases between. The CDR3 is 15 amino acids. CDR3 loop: CASSQRVVMNTEAFF. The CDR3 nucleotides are TGTGCCAGCAGCCAAAGGGTCGTAATGAACACTGAAGCTTTCTTT.

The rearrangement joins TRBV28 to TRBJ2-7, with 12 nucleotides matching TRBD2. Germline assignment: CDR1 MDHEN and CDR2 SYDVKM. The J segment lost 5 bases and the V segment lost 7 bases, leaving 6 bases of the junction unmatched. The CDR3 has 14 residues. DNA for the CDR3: TGTGCCAGCACCCTAGCGGGGGGGCCGGACGAGCAGTACTTC. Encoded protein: CASTLAGGPDEQYF.

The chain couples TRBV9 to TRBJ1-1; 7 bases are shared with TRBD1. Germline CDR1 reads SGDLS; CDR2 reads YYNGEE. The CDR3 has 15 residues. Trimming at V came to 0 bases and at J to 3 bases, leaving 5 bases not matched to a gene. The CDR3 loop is CASSVAYDRDTEAFF. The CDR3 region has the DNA TGTGCCAGCAGCGTAGCTTATGACAGGGACACTGAAGCTTTCTTT.

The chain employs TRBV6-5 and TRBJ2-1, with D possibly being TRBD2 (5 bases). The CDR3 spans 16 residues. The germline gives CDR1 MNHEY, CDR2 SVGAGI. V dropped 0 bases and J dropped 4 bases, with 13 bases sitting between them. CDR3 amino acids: CASSYSGRTGYNEQFF. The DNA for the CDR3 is TGTGCCAGCAGTTACTCGGGCAGGACGGGGTACAATGAGCAGTTCTTC.

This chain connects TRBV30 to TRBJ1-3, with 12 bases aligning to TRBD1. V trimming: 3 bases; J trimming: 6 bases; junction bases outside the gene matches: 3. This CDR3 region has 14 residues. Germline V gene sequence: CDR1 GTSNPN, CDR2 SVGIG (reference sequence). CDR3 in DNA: TGTGCCTGGAGGGGGGACAGGGGGCAAAACACCATATATTTT. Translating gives CAWRGDRGQNTIYF.

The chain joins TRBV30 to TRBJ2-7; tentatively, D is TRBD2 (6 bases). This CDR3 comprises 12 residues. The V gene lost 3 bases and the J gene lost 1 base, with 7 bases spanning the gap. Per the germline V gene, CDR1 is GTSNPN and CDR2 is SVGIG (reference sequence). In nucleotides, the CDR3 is TGTGCCTGGAGCGGGACTTCCTACGAGCAGTACTTC. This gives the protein CAWSGTSYEQYF.

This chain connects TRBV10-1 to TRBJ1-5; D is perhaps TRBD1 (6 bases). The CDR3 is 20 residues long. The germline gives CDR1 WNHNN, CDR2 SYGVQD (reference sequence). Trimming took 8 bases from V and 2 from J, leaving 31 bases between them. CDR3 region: CASLPPRPGGPSHCNQPQHF. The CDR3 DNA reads TGCGCCAGCCTCCCCCCCCGCCCGGGGGGCCCTTCCCACTGCAATCAGCCCCAGCATTTT.

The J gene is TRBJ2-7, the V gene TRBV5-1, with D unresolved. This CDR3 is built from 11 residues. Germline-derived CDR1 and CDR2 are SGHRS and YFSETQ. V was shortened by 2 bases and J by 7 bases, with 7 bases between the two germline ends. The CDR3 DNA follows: TGCGCCAGCAGCTTAAGTGATGAGCAGTACTTC. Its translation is CASSLSDEQYF.

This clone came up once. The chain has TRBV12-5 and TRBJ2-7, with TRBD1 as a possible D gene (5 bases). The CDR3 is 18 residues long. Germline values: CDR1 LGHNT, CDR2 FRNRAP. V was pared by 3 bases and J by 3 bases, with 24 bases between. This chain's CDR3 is CASGFSLDWGGPYYEQYF. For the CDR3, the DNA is TGTGCTAGTGGTTTCTCCCTCGATTGGGGCGGCCCCTACTACGAGCAGTACTTC.

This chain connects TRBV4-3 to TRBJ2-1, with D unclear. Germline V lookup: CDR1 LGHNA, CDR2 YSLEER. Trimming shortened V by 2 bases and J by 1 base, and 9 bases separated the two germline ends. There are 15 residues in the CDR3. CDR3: CASSQWGGSYNEQFF. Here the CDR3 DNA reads TGCGCCAGCAGCCAATGGGGTGGGTCCTACAATGAGCAGTTCTTC.

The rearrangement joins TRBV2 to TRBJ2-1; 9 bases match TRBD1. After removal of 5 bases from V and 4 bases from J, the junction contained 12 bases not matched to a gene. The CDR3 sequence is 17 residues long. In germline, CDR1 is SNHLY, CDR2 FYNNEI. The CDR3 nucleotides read TGTGCCAGCAGTACCCGACAGGGGGGCGACCTTTACAATGAGCAGTTCTTC. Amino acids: CASSTRQGGDLYNEQFF.

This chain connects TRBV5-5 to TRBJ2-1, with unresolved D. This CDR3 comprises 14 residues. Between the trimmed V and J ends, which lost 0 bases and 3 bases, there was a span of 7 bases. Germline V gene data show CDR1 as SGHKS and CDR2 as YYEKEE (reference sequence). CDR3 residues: CASSLANLYNEQFF. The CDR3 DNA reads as TGTGCCAGCAGCTTGGCAAACCTCTACAATGAGCAGTTCTTC.

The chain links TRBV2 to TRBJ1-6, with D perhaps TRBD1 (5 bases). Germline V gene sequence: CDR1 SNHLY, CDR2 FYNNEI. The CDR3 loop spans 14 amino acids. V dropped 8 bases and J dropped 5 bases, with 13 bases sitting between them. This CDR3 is CASGSGPNNSPLHF. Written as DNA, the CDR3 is TGTGCCAGCGGTTCGGGACCCAATAATTCACCCCTCCACTTT.

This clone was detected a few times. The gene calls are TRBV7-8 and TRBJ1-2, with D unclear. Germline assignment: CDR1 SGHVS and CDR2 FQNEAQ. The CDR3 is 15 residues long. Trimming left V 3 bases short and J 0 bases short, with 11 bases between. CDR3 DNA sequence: TGTGCCAGCAGCTTCTCGTCGGAGGCTAACTATGGCTACACCTTC. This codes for CASSFSSEANYGYTF. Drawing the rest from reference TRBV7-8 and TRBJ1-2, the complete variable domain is GAGVSQSPRYKVAKRGQDVALRCDPISGHVSLFWYQQALGQGPEFLTYFQNEAQLDKSGLPSDRFFAERPEGSVSTLKIQRTQQEDSAVYLCASSFSSEANYGYTFGSGTRLTVV.

The CDR3: CASSLPGLLSSEAFF. The CDR3 DNA reads as TGTGCCAGCAGCTTGCCGGGATTACTAAGCTCTGAAGCTTTCTTT. The rearrangement links TRBV7-8 to TRBJ1-1; D uncertain. V was cut by 3 bases and J by 6 bases, with 17 bases left in between. The CDR3 extends over 15 amino acids. The germline V gene encodes CDR1 SGHVS and CDR2 FQNEAQ.

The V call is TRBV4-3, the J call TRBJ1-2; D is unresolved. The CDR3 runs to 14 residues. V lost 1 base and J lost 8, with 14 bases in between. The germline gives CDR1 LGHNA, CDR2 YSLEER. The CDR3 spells CASSQVQSSGGYTF. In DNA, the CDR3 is TGCGCCAGCAGCCAAGTACAGTCCTCGGGGGGCTACACCTTC.

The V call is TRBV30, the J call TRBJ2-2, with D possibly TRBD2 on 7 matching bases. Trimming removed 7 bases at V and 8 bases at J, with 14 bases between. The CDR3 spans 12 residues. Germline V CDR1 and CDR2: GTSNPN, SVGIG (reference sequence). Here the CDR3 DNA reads TGTGCCTACCGGGGGGCCAAGGGGGAGCTGTTTTTT. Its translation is CAYRGAKGELFF.

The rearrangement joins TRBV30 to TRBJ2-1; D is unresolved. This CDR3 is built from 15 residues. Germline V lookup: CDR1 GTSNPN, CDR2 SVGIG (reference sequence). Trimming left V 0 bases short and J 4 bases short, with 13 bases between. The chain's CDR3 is CAWSVKPTAYNEQFF. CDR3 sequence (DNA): TGTGCCTGGAGTGTTAAACCTACTGCTTACAATGAGCAGTTCTTC.

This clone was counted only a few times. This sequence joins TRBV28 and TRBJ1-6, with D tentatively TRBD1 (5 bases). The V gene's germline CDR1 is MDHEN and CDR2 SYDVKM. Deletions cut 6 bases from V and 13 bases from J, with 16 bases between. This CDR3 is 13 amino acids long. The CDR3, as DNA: TGTGCCAGCAGCCACTACAGGATCCGTCCCCTCCACTTT. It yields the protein CASSHYRIRPLHF.

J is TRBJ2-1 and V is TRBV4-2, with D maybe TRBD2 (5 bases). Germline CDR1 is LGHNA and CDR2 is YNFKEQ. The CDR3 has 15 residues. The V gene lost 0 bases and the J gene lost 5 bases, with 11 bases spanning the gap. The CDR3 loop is CASSQEDATNNEQFF. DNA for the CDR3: TGTGCCAGCAGCCAAGAGGACGCGACTAACAATGAGCAGTTCTTC.

The CDR3 here is CASSWGLSTDTQYF. Written as DNA, the CDR3 is TGCGCCAGCAGCTGGGGTCTTTCCACAGATACGCAGTATTTT. V usage is TRBV5-1 and J usage is TRBJ2-3; D gene unclear. The CDR3 runs to 14 residues. V was clipped by 3 bases and J by 2 bases, with 10 bases between them. Germline CDR1 and CDR2: SGHRS and YFSETQ. Together with reference TRBV5-1 and TRBJ2-3, the CDR3 gives the full variable domain: KAGVTQTPRYLIKTRGQQVTLSCSPISGHRSVSWYQQTPGQGLQFLFEYFSETQRNKGNFPGRFSGRQFSNSRSEMNVSTLELGDSALYLCASSWGLSTDTQYFGPGTRLTVL.

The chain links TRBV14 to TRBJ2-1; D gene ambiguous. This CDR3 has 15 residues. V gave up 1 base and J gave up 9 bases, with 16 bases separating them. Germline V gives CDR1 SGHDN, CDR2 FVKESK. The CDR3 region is CASSQAGYPIFEQFF. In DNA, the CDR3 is TGTGCCAGCAGCCAAGCGGGCTACCCTATCTTTGAGCAGTTCTTC.

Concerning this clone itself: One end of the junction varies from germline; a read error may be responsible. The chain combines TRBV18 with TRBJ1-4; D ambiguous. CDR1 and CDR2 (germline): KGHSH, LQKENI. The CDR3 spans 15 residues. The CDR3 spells CASSHEGSDADCLVF. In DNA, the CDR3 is TGTGCCAGCTCACATGAAGGAAGTGACGCAGACTGCCTAGTTTTT.

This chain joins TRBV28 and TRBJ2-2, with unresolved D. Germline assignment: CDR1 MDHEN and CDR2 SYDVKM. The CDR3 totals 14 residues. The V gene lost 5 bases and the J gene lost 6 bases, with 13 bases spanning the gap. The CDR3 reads CASSARVTPGELFF. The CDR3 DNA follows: TGTGCCAGCAGTGCCCGCGTAACCCCCGGGGAGCTGTTTTTT.

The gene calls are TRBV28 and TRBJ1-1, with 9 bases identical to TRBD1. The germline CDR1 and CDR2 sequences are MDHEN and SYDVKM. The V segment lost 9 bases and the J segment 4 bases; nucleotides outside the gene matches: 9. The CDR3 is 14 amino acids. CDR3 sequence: CASRGQGSPTEAFF. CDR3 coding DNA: TGTGCCAGTAGGGGACAGGGTTCCCCCACTGAAGCTTTCTTT. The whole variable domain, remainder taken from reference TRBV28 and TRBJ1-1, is DVKVTQSSRYLVKRTGEKVFLECVQDMDHENMFWYRQDPGLGLRLIYFSYDVKMKEKGDIPEGYSVSREKKERFSLILESASTNQTSMYLCASRGQGSPTEAFFGQGTRLTVV.

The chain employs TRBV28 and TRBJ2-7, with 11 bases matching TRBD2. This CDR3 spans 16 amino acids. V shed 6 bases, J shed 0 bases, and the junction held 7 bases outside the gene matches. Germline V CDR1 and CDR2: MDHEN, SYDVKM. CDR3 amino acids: CASSLVAGGSSYEQYF. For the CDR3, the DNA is TGTGCCAGCAGCCTGGTAGCGGGGGGGAGCTCCTACGAGCAGTACTTC.

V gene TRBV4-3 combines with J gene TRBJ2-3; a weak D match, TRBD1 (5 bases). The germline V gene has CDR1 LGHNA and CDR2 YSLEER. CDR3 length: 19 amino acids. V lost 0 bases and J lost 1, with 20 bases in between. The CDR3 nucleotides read TGCGCCAGCAGCCAAGACCCAATCTTGGGGCGCGTGGGCACAGATACGCAGTATTTT. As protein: CASSQDPILGRVGTDTQYF.

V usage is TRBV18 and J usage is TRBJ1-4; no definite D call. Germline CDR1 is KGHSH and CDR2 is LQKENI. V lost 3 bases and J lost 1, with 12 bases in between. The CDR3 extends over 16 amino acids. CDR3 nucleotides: TGTGCCAGCTCACCCCTACCGGGTAAAACTAATGAAAAACTGTTTTTT. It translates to CASSPLPGKTNEKLFF.